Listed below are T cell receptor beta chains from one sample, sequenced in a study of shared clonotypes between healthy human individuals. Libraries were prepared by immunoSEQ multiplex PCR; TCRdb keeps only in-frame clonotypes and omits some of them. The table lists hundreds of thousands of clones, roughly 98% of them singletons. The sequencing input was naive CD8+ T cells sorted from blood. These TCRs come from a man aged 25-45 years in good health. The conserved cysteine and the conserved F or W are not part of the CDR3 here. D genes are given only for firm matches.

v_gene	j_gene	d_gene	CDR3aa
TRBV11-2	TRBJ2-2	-	ASSSTTVTNTGELF
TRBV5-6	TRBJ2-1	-	ASSDEGLLHRNEQF
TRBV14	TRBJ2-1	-	ASSQEKGRGGFGSYNEQF
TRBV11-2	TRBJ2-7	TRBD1	ASRFARTGGYEQY
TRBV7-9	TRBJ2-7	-	ASSSGRSSYEQY
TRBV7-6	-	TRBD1	ASSQGTGGDYEQY
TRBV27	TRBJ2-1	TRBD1	ASSLNAGTGAYNEQF
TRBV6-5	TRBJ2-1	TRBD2	ASSYSSGRASEQF
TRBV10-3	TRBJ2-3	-	AISESTGTDTQY
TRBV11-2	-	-	ASTLSGGYEQY
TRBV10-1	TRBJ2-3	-	ASSDSAAGAKDTQY
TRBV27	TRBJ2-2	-	ASSMYRGSGELF
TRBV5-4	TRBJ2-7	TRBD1	ASSHGDSPYEQY
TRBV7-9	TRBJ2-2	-	ASSSPRGYDTGELF
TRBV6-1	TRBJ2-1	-	ASRNRDQAYNEQF
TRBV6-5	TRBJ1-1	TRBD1	ASCQGARTEAF
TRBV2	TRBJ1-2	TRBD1	ASREGGAGYGYT
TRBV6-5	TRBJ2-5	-	ASSAGDQETQY
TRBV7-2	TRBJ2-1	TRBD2	ASSLRYEGLAGDIEQF
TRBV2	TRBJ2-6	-	ASSDSGRATAGANVLT
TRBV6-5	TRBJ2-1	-	ASSHFGDILEQF
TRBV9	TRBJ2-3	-	ASSDEPSTDTQY
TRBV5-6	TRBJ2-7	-	ASSLGREQY
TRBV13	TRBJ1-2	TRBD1	ASSSGTGGSGYT
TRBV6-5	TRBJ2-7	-	ASRHRTGYEQY
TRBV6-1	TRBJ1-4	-	ASSEFHAGSNEKLF
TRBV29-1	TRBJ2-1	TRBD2	SVLGLAGGRNEQF
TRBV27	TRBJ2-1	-	ASAPRGAMNEQF
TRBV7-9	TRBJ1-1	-	ASKREVVTEAF
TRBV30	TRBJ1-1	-	AWGGVTGVAF
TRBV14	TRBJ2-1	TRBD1	ASSKVDRGRNEQF
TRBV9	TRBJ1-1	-	ASSVVQGAEAF
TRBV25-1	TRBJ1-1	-	ASSENEGMNTEAF
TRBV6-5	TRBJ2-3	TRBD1	ASSYSNDRGEDTQY
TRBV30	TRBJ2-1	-	AWSDGYLYNEQF
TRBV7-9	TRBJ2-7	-	ASSQTIHEQY
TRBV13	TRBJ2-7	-	ASSFPTREQY
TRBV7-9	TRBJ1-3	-	ASSPRTSGNTIY
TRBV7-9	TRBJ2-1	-	ASSTPGPYNEQF
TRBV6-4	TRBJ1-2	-	ASSGPRTNYGYT
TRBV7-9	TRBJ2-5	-	ASILWRDGETQY
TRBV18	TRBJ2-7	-	ASSPPNRPTYEQY
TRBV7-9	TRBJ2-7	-	ASSQAQIEQY
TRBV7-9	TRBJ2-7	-	ASSPYEQY
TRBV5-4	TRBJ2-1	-	ASSLDLAYEQF
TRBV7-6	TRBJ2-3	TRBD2	ASSYLAGESTDTQY
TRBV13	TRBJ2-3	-	ASSPPGAGRTDTQY
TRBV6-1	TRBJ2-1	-	ASSGRRMTYNEQF
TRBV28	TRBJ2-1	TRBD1	ASSHRGTNEQF
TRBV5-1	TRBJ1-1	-	ASSLAGTVNTEAF
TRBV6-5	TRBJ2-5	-	ASSFALTGTGETQY